This is a list of T cell receptor beta chains from one sample in a study of cytomegalovirus exposure and HLA in healthy donors. Using immunoSEQ multiplex PCR, the repertoire was profiled, and TCRdb retains in-frame clones only, with some absent. The repertoire holds around 190,000 clones, with around 77% as singletons. Material for sequencing was PBMCs. The source is a man aged 60 to 75 in good health and CMV-seronegative. Each CDR3 is given with its conserved first and last residue. D genes are given only for firm matches. Clone size is given for some rows only: seen once, a few or many times, or a class if the clone is expanded.

j_call: TRBJ2-5; clone_size: NA; v_call: TRBV13; d_call: NA; cdr3_nt: TGTGCCAGCAGCTTAAGGTCCGGACAGCAAGAGACCCAGTACTTC; cdr3_aa: CASSLRSGQQETQYF
j_call: TRBJ1-6; clone_size: NA; v_call: TRBV7-6; d_call: NA; cdr3_nt: TGTGCCAGCAACCTAGGGGGTAATTCACCCCTCCACTTT; cdr3_aa: CASNLGGNSPLHF
j_call: TRBJ2-2; clone_size: NA; v_call: TRBV19; d_call: TRBD1; cdr3_nt: TGTGCCAGTAGTAACCCGGGACAGGCGGTCGGGGAGCTGTTTTTT; cdr3_aa: CASSNPGQAVGELFF
j_call: TRBJ2-7; clone_size: NA; v_call: TRBV4-3; d_call: TRBD2; cdr3_nt: TGCGCCAGCAGCCAGGTACTAGCGGCTGAGCAGTACTTC; cdr3_aa: CASSQVLAAEQYF
j_call: TRBJ2-3; clone_size: NA; v_call: TRBV5-4; d_call: TRBD2; cdr3_nt: TGTGCCAGCAGCTCTGGACTAGTTAGCACAGATACGCAGTATTTT; cdr3_aa: CASSSGLVSTDTQYF
j_call: TRBJ2-2; clone_size: NA; v_call: TRBV7-3; d_call: NA; cdr3_nt: TGTGCCAGCAGCTTCGGGAACACCGGGGAGCTGTTTTTT; cdr3_aa: CASSFGNTGELFF
j_call: TRBJ1-2; clone_size: NA; v_call: TRBV13; d_call: TRBD1; cdr3_nt: TGTGCCAGCAGCGGAGGGACAGCACTTGTCCGGGGCTACACCTTC; cdr3_aa: CASSGGTALVRGYTF
j_call: TRBJ2-2; clone_size: NA; v_call: TRBV19; d_call: NA; cdr3_nt: TGTGCCAGTAGTATTCAGGAGGACACCGGGGAGCTGTTTTTT; cdr3_aa: CASSIQEDTGELFF
j_call: TRBJ1-5; clone_size: NA; v_call: TRBV5-6; d_call: TRBD1; cdr3_nt: TGTGCCAGCAGCACTAGGACAGGGATCGGTAGCAATCAGCCCCAGCATTTT; cdr3_aa: CASSTRTGIGSNQPQHF
j_call: TRBJ2-2; clone_size: NA; v_call: TRBV2; d_call: TRBD1; cdr3_nt: TGTGCCAGCAGCGAGACAAATGGGGGACAGGGGCTGTTTTTT; cdr3_aa: CASSETNGGQGLFF
j_call: TRBJ2-2; clone_size: NA; v_call: TRBV7-9; d_call: TRBD1; cdr3_nt: TGTGCCAGCAGCCCCGGGACAGGGGAGCGTCGAGGCACCGGGGAGCTGTTTTTT; cdr3_aa: CASSPGTGERRGTGELFF
j_call: TRBJ1-6; clone_size: NA; v_call: TRBV2; d_call: TRBD1; cdr3_nt: TGTGCCAGCAGTAAGAGCAGGGGGTCGGGTTCACCCCTCCACTTT; cdr3_aa: CASSKSRGSGSPLHF
j_call: TRBJ1-6; clone_size: NA; v_call: TRBV11-2; d_call: NA; cdr3_nt: TGTGCCAGCAGCTTAGATTCTACGGTGTCACCCCTCCACTTT; cdr3_aa: CASSLDSTVSPLHF
j_call: TRBJ2-1; clone_size: NA; v_call: TRBV6-5; d_call: NA; cdr3_nt: TGTGCCAGGGGGAGGCTTTCCTGTCGCTACGGTGAGCAGTTCTTC; cdr3_aa: CARGRLSCRYGEQFF
j_call: TRBJ2-7; clone_size: NA; v_call: TRBV19; d_call: TRBD2; cdr3_nt: TGTGCCAGTAGTACCCGGACTAGCGGGGGACATCGCCCAACCGAGCAGTACTTC; cdr3_aa: CASSTRTSGGHRPTEQYF
j_call: TRBJ2-2; clone_size: NA; v_call: TRBV9; d_call: NA; cdr3_nt: TGTGCCAGCAGCTTCTTGGAGACCGGGGAGCTGTTTTTT; cdr3_aa: CASSFLETGELFF
j_call: TRBJ2-7; clone_size: NA; v_call: TRBV27; d_call: TRBD2; cdr3_nt: TGTGCCAGCACAGCTCTAGCCCTAGCGGGAGGCCACTACGAGCAGTACTTC; cdr3_aa: CASTALALAGGHYEQYF
j_call: TRBJ1-6; clone_size: NA; v_call: TRBV27; d_call: NA; cdr3_nt: TGTGCCAGCAGTTTAAGTCCTAGTTCACCCCTCCACTTT; cdr3_aa: CASSLSPSSPLHF
j_call: TRBJ1-5; clone_size: NA; v_call: TRBV9; d_call: NA; cdr3_nt: TGTGCCAGCAGCGGACAGGATGGAAGTCAGCCCCAGCATTTT; cdr3_aa: CASSGQDGSQPQHF
j_call: TRBJ1-5; clone_size: NA; v_call: TRBV18; d_call: TRBD1; cdr3_nt: TGTGCCAGCTCACGTTCAGGGGGTAGCAATCAGCCCCAGCATTTT; cdr3_aa: CASSRSGGSNQPQHF
j_call: TRBJ2-3; clone_size: NA; v_call: TRBV13; d_call: TRBD2; cdr3_nt: TGTGCCAGCAGCCGGGAGGGCGGGAGGGGGACAGATACGCAGTATTTT; cdr3_aa: CASSREGGRGTDTQYF
j_call: TRBJ2-1; clone_size: NA; v_call: TRBV2; d_call: NA; cdr3_nt: TGTGCCAGCAGTGAATCAATCCAGGGTAATGAGCAGTTCTTC; cdr3_aa: CASSESIQGNEQFF
j_call: TRBJ1-1; clone_size: few; v_call: TRBV19; d_call: NA; cdr3_nt: TGTGCCACCCCTAGTCCCGGGAAGACCACTGAAGCTTTCTTT; cdr3_aa: CATPSPGKTTEAFF
j_call: TRBJ2-7; clone_size: NA; v_call: TRBV10-3; d_call: NA; cdr3_nt: TGTGCCATCAGGGACCAGGGGATGCCTACCTACGAGCAGTACTTC; cdr3_aa: CAIRDQGMPTYEQYF
j_call: TRBJ2-2; clone_size: NA; v_call: TRBV5-1; d_call: TRBD2; cdr3_nt: TGCGCCAGCAGCCTACTAGCGGCGGCTAACACCGGGGAGCTGTTTTTT; cdr3_aa: CASSLLAAANTGELFF
j_call: TRBJ1-1; clone_size: NA; v_call: TRBV19; d_call: NA; cdr3_nt: TGTGCCAGTAGTATGGAGGGTAGAGAGGCTTTCTTT; cdr3_aa: CASSMEGREAFF
j_call: TRBJ2-1; clone_size: few; v_call: TRBV7-8; d_call: TRBD2; cdr3_nt: TGTGCCAGCAGGGAAATAGCGGGGAGCTCCTACAATGAGCAGTTCTTC; cdr3_aa: CASREIAGSSYNEQFF
j_call: TRBJ2-1; clone_size: NA; v_call: TRBV28; d_call: NA; cdr3_nt: TGTGCCAGCAGTCTAGCCCTCTCCTACAATGAGCAGTTCTTC; cdr3_aa: CASSLALSYNEQFF
j_call: TRBJ2-2; clone_size: NA; v_call: TRBV5-1; d_call: NA; cdr3_nt: TGCGCCAGCAGCTCCCCCGGGCTCCGGGGTTTCACCGGGGAGCTGTTTTTT; cdr3_aa: CASSSPGLRGFTGELFF
j_call: TRBJ2-7; clone_size: NA; v_call: TRBV7-9; d_call: TRBD1; cdr3_nt: TGTGCCAGCAGCTTACCCCCGGACAGGGACTCCTACGAGCAGTACTTC; cdr3_aa: CASSLPPDRDSYEQYF
j_call: TRBJ2-7; clone_size: NA; v_call: TRBV6-5; d_call: TRBD1; cdr3_nt: TGTGCCAGCAGTCGGGACAGGACCTACGAGCAGTACTTC; cdr3_aa: CASSRDRTYEQYF
j_call: TRBJ1-4; clone_size: NA; v_call: TRBV6-5; d_call: TRBD1; cdr3_nt: TGTGCCAGCAGCCCGGGACAGGGGATCGAAAAACTGTTTTTT; cdr3_aa: CASSPGQGIEKLFF
j_call: TRBJ2-7; clone_size: NA; v_call: TRBV28; d_call: TRBD1; cdr3_nt: TGTGCCAGCAGGGAGCAGGGGGCAGTAGGCGAGCAGTACTTC; cdr3_aa: CASREQGAVGEQYF
j_call: TRBJ2-5; clone_size: NA; v_call: TRBV30; d_call: TRBD1; cdr3_nt: TGTGCCTGGAGTGTTGGGGACAGGGGGGCCCAGTACTTC; cdr3_aa: CAWSVGDRGAQYF
j_call: TRBJ2-1; clone_size: NA; v_call: TRBV5-4; d_call: NA; cdr3_nt: TGTGCCAGCAGCTTGGATCTAGCCGAAGCGTACAATGAGCAGTTCTTC; cdr3_aa: CASSLDLAEAYNEQFF
j_call: TRBJ2-7; clone_size: NA; v_call: TRBV28; d_call: NA; cdr3_nt: TGTGCCAGCAGGAAACGGGGGCAGGGGGAAGTAAACGAGCAGTACTTC; cdr3_aa: CASRKRGQGEVNEQYF
j_call: TRBJ1-1; clone_size: NA; v_call: TRBV29-1; d_call: NA; cdr3_nt: TGCAGCGTGGGCGGGGGTAGGAAGGCTTTCTTT; cdr3_aa: CSVGGGRKAFF
j_call: TRBJ2-1; clone_size: NA; v_call: TRBV5-1; d_call: TRBD1; cdr3_nt: TGCGCCAGCAGCGCTCTACGGGACAGCTCCTACAATGAGCAGTTCTTC; cdr3_aa: CASSALRDSSYNEQFF